This entry features one TCR beta chain sequence. Its antigen is unknown. The data are from a study of cytomegalovirus exposure and HLA in healthy donors. Study-wide results and limits: Researchers counted roughly 150 TCR beta chains as cytomegalovirus-associated. In vitro, three CMV-associated chains proved specific for CMV antigens.

Measured with immunoSEQ multiplex PCR; TCRdb has only the in-frame clones, and not every one. The sample lists hundreds of thousands of clones, 86% occurring once. The V segment lost 4 bases and the J segment 2 bases; nucleotides outside the gene matches: 1. CDR1 MGHRA and CDR2 YSYEKL come from the germline V gene. CDR3 size: 13 residues. Material: PBMCs. This receptor was taken from a woman aged 18-30 years in good health and CMV-seronegative. This chain links TRBV4-1 with TRBJ2-5; 7 bases line up with TRBD1. The CDR3 here is CASSPDRQETQYF. CDR3 nucleotides: TGCGCCAGCAGCCCGGACAGGCAAGAGACCCAGTACTTC.